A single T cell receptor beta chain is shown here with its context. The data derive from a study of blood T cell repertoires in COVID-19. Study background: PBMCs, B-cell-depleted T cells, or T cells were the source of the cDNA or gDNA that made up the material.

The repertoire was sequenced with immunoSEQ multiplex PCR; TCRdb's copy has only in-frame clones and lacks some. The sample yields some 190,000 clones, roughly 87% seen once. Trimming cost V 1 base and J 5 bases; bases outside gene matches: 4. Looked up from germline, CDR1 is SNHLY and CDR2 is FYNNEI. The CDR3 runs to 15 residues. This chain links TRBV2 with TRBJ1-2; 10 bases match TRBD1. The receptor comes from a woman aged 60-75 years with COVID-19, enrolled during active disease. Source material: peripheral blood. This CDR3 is CASSEGDRGYYGYTF. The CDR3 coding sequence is TGTGCCAGCAGTGAAGGGGACAGGGGTTATTATGGCTACACCTTC.